This T cell receptor beta chain was recorded in a study of OX40 agonist ivuxolimab in advanced cancers. As for the study in general: Participants, around 80% male, averaged roughly 60 years of age, ranging from roughly 20 to 85. A partial response was reached by three patients: one with hepatocellular carcinoma and two with cutaneous melanoma.

The CDR3 is 15 residues long. Per the germline V gene, CDR1 is LNHDA and CDR2 is SQIVND (reference sequence). Trimming took 7 bases from V and 4 from J; bases not matched to a gene: 10. Method: immunoSEQ multiplex PCR; TCRdb's copy keeps in-frame clones and lacks some. The table lists about 100,000 clones, around 91% of them singletons. The sample was CD4+ or CD8+ T cells sorted from blood, taken in a trial of the OX40 agonist ivuxolimab. This receptor was taken from an adult with an advanced solid tumor such as melanoma, head and neck, liver or kidney cancer. This chain joins TRBV19 and TRBJ1-3, with 7 nucleotides matching TRBD1. The CDR3 here is CASMTGQKPGNTIYF. CDR3 in DNA: TGTGCCAGTATGACGGGACAGAAGCCCGGAAACACCATATATTTT.